This record looks at one TCR beta chain sequence and its context. This clonotype was seen repeatedly, ten times or more. The antigen this receptor binds is unknown. Per-base qualities were not stored, and no clone one base away is much larger. This specimen's time point label, interpreted: blood at routine non-recurrence follow-up after resection. TCR sequencing used whole RNA extracted from tumor and nontumor lung tissue, or from cryopreserved PBMC samples, without cell sorting. Only patients with enough RNA available from two or more tumor regions were chosen for TCR sequencing. The data belong to a study of spatial heterogeneity in lung cancer (dated by TCRdb to about 2019). Regarding the research as a whole: The donors were more than 65 patients from the lung TRACERx cohort who had early-stage, untreated non-small cell lung cancer. Follow-up PBMC samples were sequenced whenever available, with the median time to follow-up being two to three years after resection. Nonsynonymous mutation counts, determined by whole-exome sequencing of tumor tissue, were related to TCR repertoire features. At surgery, 200 to 250 tumor regions, roughly 62 matched nontumor lung samples and some 54 PBMC samples were TCR-sequenced for both alpha and beta chains. In non-small cell lung cancer, the study quantitatively compared TCR alpha and beta repertoires across several tumor regions, matched nontumor lung, and blood. In the raw uncorrected reads, each unique combination of TCR and UMI appeared more than ten times on average. Beta-chain transcripts were consistently detected in greater numbers than alpha-chain transcripts, which likely reflects a higher abundance of beta-chain transcripts.

What the authors observed across the whole study: Ubiquitous expanded tumor TCRs showed up in blood more often at tumor resection than at routine follow-up. Only around 14 patients were included in the comparisons of baseline and follow-up blood repertoires. Additional single-cell paired TCR alpha and beta sequencing was considered necessary to confirm, at a functional level, the hypothesis that regional TCRs recognize regional mutations.

CDR1 MGHRA and CDR2 YSYEKL are derived from the germline V gene. The V and J ends are trimmed by 1 base and 2 bases, leaving 8 bases between them. Inclusive of the bounding cysteine and phenylalanine, the CDR3 is 14 residues long. CDR3 DNA is the only sequence kept; it has 42 bases, read in frame from the first base. Receptor amplification or capture employed 5' RACE. Sequencing relied on a NextSeq 500. In the TCR library protocol, a unique molecular identifier was attached to each TCR cDNA molecule so that PCR and sequencing errors could be corrected. In the authors' own workflow: TCR identification, UMI-based error correction and CDR3 extraction were all carried out with Decombinator tools. Expanded TCRs were defined as those above a frequency of 2 per 1,000, corresponding to the top 1% of the tumor frequency distribution. Rényi diversity was computed with the R vegan package after subsampling each repertoire 100 times to 5,000 TCRs. To build CDR3 similarity networks, amino acid triplet string-kernel similarity was used, and CDR3s were connected when their pairwise similarity was above 0.82. TCRdb reworked the public reads: Q25 trimming with fastp, MiXCR clone assembly, productive beta chains retained. Each entry merges the rows of one CDR3 protein and shows their most common DNA and genes. The authors' filters were not applied to this entry. This sample is represented by around 110,000 distinct CDR3 sequences; 9% to 15% of them were singletons. Jointly, the top ten make up around 17% of the sample.

This specimen was PBMCs, taken at follow-up. The TCR sequence derives from a male donor with early-stage non-small cell lung cancer. The rearranged chain carries TRBV4-1 and TRBJ2-5; the D gene identity is not certain. In nucleotides, the sequence is TGCGCCAGCAGCCAAGGTGGACCACAAGAGACCCAGTACTTC. It translates to CASSQGGPQETQYF.